What follows are 13 T cell receptor beta chains derived from one specimen sequenced in a study of blood T cell repertoires in COVID-19. This table comes from immunoSEQ multiplex PCR, and its TCRdb copy is limited to in-frame clones, with some not included. The sample shows about 140,000 clones, about 90% of them seen only once. Input material: PBMCs or T cells enriched from blood (not recorded which). These TCRs come from a man between 60 and 70 years old who had recovered from COVID-19.

The chain carries TRBV5-1 and TRBJ1-1; 9 nucleotides agree with TRBD1. The CDR3 is 16 residues long. Germline trimming cut 3 bases from V and 5 bases from J; bases unmatched to any gene: 11. In germline, CDR1 is SGHRS, CDR2 YFSETQ. CDR3 amino acids: CASSSAGQGRGTEAFF. The CDR3 region has the DNA TGCGCCAGCAGCTCGGCGGGACAGGGAAGAGGAACTGAAGCTTTCTTT.

The chain combines TRBV5-8 with TRBJ1-4; D ambiguous. Germline assignment: CDR1 SGHTS and CDR2 YDEGEE. Deletions cut 0 bases from V and 3 bases from J, with 12 bases between. CDR3 size: 16 residues. CDR3: CASSLGTPAANEKLFF. The CDR3 bases are TGTGCCAGCAGCTTGGGTACACCTGCCGCTAATGAAAAACTGTTTTTT.

The rearrangement joins TRBV5-4 to TRBJ2-3; TRBD2 matches at 8 bases. This CDR3 is 15 amino acids long. J was trimmed by 2 bases and V by 4 bases; bases with no gene match: 6. CDR1 is SGHNT, CDR2 YYREEE, per germline (reference sequence). CDR3 region: CASSSGLANTDTQYF. In DNA form, the CDR3 reads TGTGCCAGCAGCAGCGGACTAGCCAACACAGATACGCAGTATTTT.

The rearrangement links TRBV5-4 to TRBJ2-7; weak D call: TRBD2 (5 bases). There are 15 residues in the CDR3. The ends were cut back, 3 bases at V and 7 bases at J, with 20 bases in the middle. Germline V gives CDR1 SGHNT, CDR2 YYREEE (reference sequence). The CDR3 here is CASSSAKAGRGEQYF. The CDR3 DNA sequence: TGTGCCAGCAGCTCGGCTAAGGCGGGCCGAGGGGAGCAGTACTTC.

This sequence joins TRBV5-5 and TRBJ2-7, with 7 bases lining up with TRBD1. Germline V gives CDR1 SGHKS, CDR2 YYEKEE (reference sequence). The CDR3 sequence is 15 residues long. The junction had 8 bases not matched to a gene; V was cut back by 2 bases and J by 3 bases. In DNA, the CDR3 is TGTGCCAGCAGCTTCTTATGGGACAGCGGCTACGAGCAGTACTTC. Its protein product is CASSFLWDSGYEQYF.

The CDR3 loop reads CASSIGPGGIGELFF. The CDR3 region has the DNA TGTGCCAGTAGTATAGGTCCAGGGGGCATCGGGGAGCTGTTTTTT. This chain joins TRBV19 and TRBJ2-2; 8 bases fit TRBD1. This CDR3 is 15 amino acids long. Germline V gene sequence: CDR1 LNHDA, CDR2 SQIVND (reference sequence). Trimming at V came to 1 base and at J to 7 bases, leaving 5 bases not matched to a gene. Full variable domain (remainder filled in from reference TRBV19 and TRBJ2-2): DGGITQSPKYLFRKEGQNVTLSCEQNLNHDAMYWYRQDPGQGLRLIYYSQIVNDFQKGDIAEGYSVSREKKESFPLTVTSAQKNPTAFYLCASSIGPGGIGELFFGEGSRLTVL.

V is TRBV28 and J is TRBJ2-1; 9 bases line up with TRBD2. The CDR3 is made up of 15 amino acids. Germline CDR1 is MDHEN and CDR2 is SYDVKM. The trim removed 8 bases at V and 0 bases at J, leaving 5 bases unmatched. CDR3 residues: CASGSSGSSYNEQFF. The CDR3, as DNA: TGTGCCAGCGGGAGTAGCGGGAGCTCCTACAATGAGCAGTTCTTC. Looking up the rest from reference TRBV28 and TRBJ2-1 gives the full variable domain: DVKVTQSSRYLVKRTGEKVFLECVQDMDHENMFWYRQDPGLGLRLIYFSYDVKMKEKGDIPEGYSVSREKKERFSLILESASTNQTSMYLCASGSSGSSYNEQFFGPGTRLTVL.

The chain uses TRBV10-3 and TRBJ2-7; D might be TRBD2 (5 bases). This CDR3 region has 14 residues. Germline CDR1 and CDR2: ENHRY and SYGVKD. V lost 0 bases, J lost 6 bases, and 12 bases lay in between. The CDR3 loop reads CAISESRTGGEQYF. In DNA form, the CDR3 reads TGTGCCATCAGTGAGTCCAGGACTGGAGGCGAGCAGTACTTC.

The chain uses TRBV5-1 and TRBJ1-4, with 7 bases identical to TRBD1. The CDR3 has 15 amino acids. V shed 3 bases and J 5 bases; nucleotides not matched to a gene: 7. Germline V gives CDR1 SGHRS, CDR2 YFSETQ. Here the CDR3 reads CASSSATGPNEKLFF. The CDR3, as DNA: TGCGCCAGCAGCTCCGCGACAGGGCCGAATGAAAAACTGTTTTTT.

Notes on this clone: The junction and the germline gene differ at one end; a read error may be behind it. The gene calls are TRBV6-4 and TRBJ1-2, with a possible D match to TRBD1 (6 bases). CDR1 and CDR2 (germline): MRHNA, SNTAGT. The CDR3 totals 11 residues. CDR3 sequence (DNA): TGTGCCAGCAGTGACTCGGACAGAGAGTACTTC. Its protein is CASSDSDREYF.

This clone was counted a few times. V usage is TRBV3-1 (or the pseudogene TRBV3-2) and J usage is TRBJ2-5; D uncertain. V shed 1 base and J shed 1 base, with 4 bases lying between them. Germline lookup yields CDR1 LGHDT and CDR2 YNNKEL (reference sequence). The CDR3 has 13 residues. The CDR3 coding sequence is TGTGCCAGCAGCCAAGCCATCCAAGAGACCCAGTACTTC. Its translation: CASSQAIQETQYF.

This rearrangement joins TRBV30 to TRBJ1-5, with D possibly matching TRBD1 (5 bases). Trimming took 2 bases from V and 4 from J, leaving 9 bases between them. The CDR3 sequence is 13 residues long. Germline V gene sequence: CDR1 GTSNPN, CDR2 SVGIG (reference sequence). DNA for the CDR3: TGTGCCTGGAGTAGGGCAGGGAATCAGCCCCAGCATTTT. It specifies CAWSRAGNQPQHF.

This clone was seen just once. CDR3 coding DNA: TGTGCCAGCAGTCCCACTACCGGGGAGCTGTTTTTT. This sequence encodes CASSPTTGELFF. The chain joins TRBV27 to TRBJ2-2; D remains unclear. Deletions cut 5 bases from V and 5 bases from J, with 6 bases between. Germline loops: CDR1 MNHEY, CDR2 SMNVEV (reference sequence). The CDR3 has 12 residues.